This paragraph reports one TCR beta chain. The antigen remains unidentified. This record comes from a study of blood T cells in healthy people across ages. General study results and limits: Samples with more naive T cells showed higher observed beta diversity.

The authors isolated at least 7 million PBMCs per sample. Combining a sample-barcoded 5' primer with a J-beta primer mix, a second PCR ran for 7 to 11 cycles. Every molecule of cDNA carried a tag from a template-switch adaptor with 12 random nucleotides. TCRdb called the 5' RACE reads again in MiXCR, with one record for every CDR3 protein. The profile shows about 1.4 million distinct CDR3 sequences, roughly 59% of them singletons. The TCR originated in a man between 18 and 29 years old in good health. Sequencing used blood.

CDR3 coding DNA: TGTGCCAGCAGTTTACTCGGACAGGGGGCCTACCAAGAGACCCAGTACTTC. This gives the protein CASSLLGQGAYQETQYF. J is TRBJ2-5 and V is TRBV27; 11 positions match TRBD1. V dropped 2 bases and J dropped 0; count of bases not matched to a gene: 5. The CDR3 sequence is 17 residues long. Germline CDR1 and CDR2: MNHEY and SMNVEV (reference sequence).